These 7 T cell receptor beta chains were sequenced from one sample in a study of CD4+ T cells in melanoma (dated 2022 in TCRdb). Library preparation employed the immunoSEQ multiplex PCR assay. TCRdb's version of the immuneACCESS table is confined to in-frame rearrangements and falls short of the full clone set. An unresolved V gene accounts for under half of the shortfall where checked; the remainder is of unknown origin. This sample lists around 110,000 clones; roughly 90% were detected once. 3.3% of the sample rests with the top ten. Sequenced sample: peripheral blood. The receptors originated from a human donor with melanoma.

The chain employs TRBV13 and TRBJ1-6; D is undetermined. The germline gives CDR1 PRHDT, CDR2 FYEKMQ (reference sequence). The CDR3 spans 18 residues. The germline V and J ends were trimmed by 5 bases and 0 bases, with 17 bases remaining between them. The CDR3 DNA sequence: TGTGCCAGCAGCGCAGTCCCAAAGGACTTCTCCTATAATTCACCCCTCCACTTT. Encoded protein: CASSAVPKDFSYNSPLHF.

The chain employs TRBV28 and TRBJ1-2; possibly TRBD1 for D (5 bases). This CDR3 has 16 amino acids. Deletions cut 7 bases from V and 0 bases from J, with 18 bases between. Per the germline V gene, CDR1 is MDHEN and CDR2 is SYDVKM. The CDR3 is CASIGIRASSNYGYTF. The DNA for the CDR3 is TGTGCCAGCATAGGGATCAGGGCCAGCTCTAACTATGGCTACACCTTC.

The chain employs TRBV5-1 and TRBJ1-4; D ambiguous. V dropped 4 bases and J dropped 7 bases, with 14 bases sitting between them. CDR1 is SGHRS and CDR2 is YFSETQ in the germline V gene. The CDR3 has 14 residues. CDR3 region: CASSPETRTEKLFF. CDR3 bases: TGCGCCAGCAGCCCCGAAACCCGAACTGAAAAACTGTTTTTT.

The rearrangement uses TRBV27 and TRBJ2-2; no firm D call. V lost 2 bases to trimming and J lost 2 bases, with 6 bases between them. This CDR3 has 14 amino acids. CDR1 MNHEY and CDR2 SMNVEV come from the germline V gene (reference sequence). The CDR3 loop is CASSLGDNTGELFF. The DNA for the CDR3 is TGTGCCAGCAGTTTAGGCGATAACACCGGGGAGCTGTTTTTT.

This rearrangement joins TRBV6-6 to TRBJ1-2; no reliable D call. V lost 7 bases, J lost 1 base, and 16 bases lay in between. This CDR3 contains 15 residues. CDR1 is MNHNY, CDR2 SVGAGI, per germline (reference sequence). CDR3 residues: CASIPFPWGNYGYTF. In DNA form, the CDR3 reads TGTGCCAGCATCCCTTTTCCATGGGGTAACTATGGCTACACCTTC.

The J gene is TRBJ2-3, the V gene TRBV7-3; a possible D gene is TRBD2 (6 bases). The CDR3 length is 16 residues. V dropped 1 base and J dropped 1 base, with 12 bases sitting between them. CDR1 is SGHTA and CDR2 is FQGTGA in the germline V gene. CDR3 loop: CASSLIPASGTDTQYF. The CDR3 DNA sequence: TGTGCCAGCAGCTTAATCCCGGCTAGCGGCACAGATACGCAGTATTTT.

V is TRBV7-2 and J is TRBJ1-3; D uncertain. CDR3 length: 17 amino acids. The V and J ends lost 1 base and 0 bases respectively, with 13 bases between them. The V gene's germline CDR1 is SGHTA and CDR2 FQGNSA. The CDR3 bases are TGTGCCAGCAGCTTAGTCCCTTGGCTGAGCTCTGGAAACACCATATATTTT. It translates to CASSLVPWLSSGNTIYF. The whole variable domain, remainder taken from reference TRBV7-2 and TRBJ1-3, is GAGVSQSPSNKVTEKGKDVELRCDPISGHTALYWYRQSLGQGLEFLIYFQGNSAPDKSGLPSDRFSAERTGGSVSTLTIQRTQQEDSAVYLCASSLVPWLSSGNTIYFGEGSWLTVV.